This T cell receptor (beta chain) was obtained from a study of T cells in Graves' hyperthyroidism and ophthalmopathy. Amplified TCR beta CDR3 regions derived from RNA transcripts. The primer set for the first-round RT-PCR of the TCR CDR3 was HTBI. TCRdb re-called the multiplex PCR reads through MiXCR, storing one row per CDR3 protein. The top ten clones hold over 25% of a sample with 300,000 to 500,000 distinct CDR3 sequences, around 15% of them seen once. CDR1 and CDR2 (germline): LNHDA, SQIVND (reference sequence). The V and J ends lost 3 bases and 5 bases, in that order; junction bases with no gene match: 6. The CDR3 has 15 amino acids.

Input material: blood. The chain links TRBV19 to TRBJ2-1, with 8 bases that match TRBD2. This TCR was sampled from a middle-aged man with Graves' ophthalmopathy. DNA of the CDR3: TGTGCCAGTAGTATCCAGACTAGCGAGGACAATGAGCAGTTCTTC. It encodes CASSIQTSEDNEQFF.